The 30 T cell receptor beta chains listed next were all sequenced from one sample in a study of blood T cell repertoires in COVID-19. Profiling relied on immunoSEQ multiplex PCR, and the TCRdb table lists in-frame clones only, not all of them. The sample comprises 140,000 or so clones, 70% to 80% of which are singletons, and around 16% rests with the top ten. The sequenced material came from peripheral blood. The receptors originated from a man in his forties or fifties with acute or convalescent COVID-19.

The chain links TRBV7-9 to TRBJ1-1, with D perhaps matching TRBD1 (5 bases). V was cut by 2 bases and J by 4 bases, with 11 bases left in between. This CDR3 is built from 14 residues. Germline CDR1 is SEHNR and CDR2 is FQNEAQ (reference sequence). The CDR3, as DNA: TGTGCCAGCAGCTTACAGGGTTCGGGCACTGAAGCTTTCTTT. It translates to CASSLQGSGTEAFF.

In nucleotides, the CDR3 is TGTGCCAGCAGCTTAGACGGTGGGGCGCGGAGAGAGACCCAGTACTTC. Protein: CASSLDGGARRETQYF. The chain carries TRBV11-2 and TRBJ2-5; D is possibly TRBD1 (5 bases). The CDR3 covers 16 residues. V was clipped by 0 bases and J by 4 bases, with 15 bases between them. Germline-derived CDR1 and CDR2 are SGHAT and FQNNGV.

This rearrangement joins TRBV7-9 to TRBJ2-7; no clear D. From germline, CDR1 is SEHNR and CDR2 FQNEAQ (reference sequence). This CDR3 has 11 amino acids. V was clipped by 5 bases and J by 6 bases, with 8 bases between them. CDR3 in DNA: TGTGCCAGCAGCCGACATGGCGAGCAGTACTTC. This gives the protein CASSRHGEQYF.

The chain employs TRBV3-1 (or the pseudogene TRBV3-2) and TRBJ1-6; the match to TRBD1 covers 8 bases. J was trimmed by 3 bases and V by 3 bases; bases with no gene match: 4. CDR3 length: 16 residues. Germline-derived CDR1 and CDR2 are LGHDT and YNNKEL (reference sequence). In nucleotides, the CDR3 is TGTGCCAGCAGCCATCGGACAGGGCGCTATAATTCACCCCTCCACTTT. It encodes CASSHRTGRYNSPLHF.

This chain links TRBV30 with TRBJ2-5; 7 nucleotides align to TRBD1. This CDR3 is 14 amino acids long. Germline values: CDR1 GTSNPN, CDR2 SVGIG (reference sequence). With V trimmed by 6 bases and J by 1 base, 8 bases remained unmatched. CDR3 DNA: TGTGCCTGCACCTCCGGGACAGCCCAAGAGACCCAGTACTTC. Its translation: CACTSGTAQETQYF.

The chain employs TRBV4-2 and TRBJ1-2, with 9 bases matching TRBD1. The CDR3 is 15 residues long. Germline lookup yields CDR1 LGHNA and CDR2 YNFKEQ. The junction had 6 bases not matched to a gene; V was cut back by 3 bases and J by 4 bases. CDR3 coding DNA: TGTGCCAGCAGCCAGGCTGAACAGGGGGCCTATGGCTACACCTTC. Encoded protein: CASSQAEQGAYGYTF.

This chain links TRBV19 with TRBJ1-1; no reliable D call. The CDR3 spans 16 residues. The ends were cut back, 4 bases at V and 4 bases at J, with 19 bases in the middle. Per the germline V gene, CDR1 is LNHDA and CDR2 is SQIVND (reference sequence). CDR3 loop: CASSTLRDPGPTEAFF. DNA for the CDR3: TGTGCCAGTAGTACCCTCCGGGATCCCGGGCCCACTGAAGCTTTCTTT. The full variable domain, rest sourced from reference TRBV19 and TRBJ1-1, is DGGITQSPKYLFRKEGQNVTLSCEQNLNHDAMYWYRQDPGQGLRLIYYSQIVNDFQKGDIAEGYSVSREKKESFPLTVTSAQKNPTAFYLCASSTLRDPGPTEAFFGQGTRLTVV.

This chain links TRBV5-1 with TRBJ2-5, with D maybe TRBD2 (5 bases). The V gene lost 1 base and the J gene lost 5 bases, with 6 bases spanning the gap. Germline CDR1 is SGHRS and CDR2 is YFSETQ. This CDR3 is 12 amino acids long. CDR3 coding DNA: TGCGCCAGCAGCTTGCGGGGTGAGACCCAGTACTTC. This encodes CASSLRGETQYF. The full variable domain, its missing parts supplied by reference TRBV5-1 and TRBJ2-5, is KAGVTQTPRYLIKTRGQQVTLSCSPISGHRSVSWYQQTPGQGLQFLFEYFSETQRNKGNFPGRFSGRQFSNSRSEMNVSTLELGDSALYLCASSLRGETQYFGPGTRLLVL.

J is TRBJ2-7 and V is TRBV28; no reliable D call. The CDR3 covers 15 residues. The germline V gene encodes CDR1 MDHEN and CDR2 SYDVKM. With 6 bases removed from V and 2 bases from J, the gap between germline ends came to 17 bases. The CDR3 here is CASRPQALRAYEQYV. The CDR3 DNA reads as TGTGCCAGCAGACCCCAGGCGCTTCGCGCCTACGAGCAGTACGTC.

The CDR3 nucleotides read TGCGCCAGCAGCTACCCGGGACAGGGGGCCGAGACCCAGTACTTC. It specifies CASSYPGQGAETQYF. The rearrangement joins TRBV5-1 to TRBJ2-5, with TRBD1 identical over 12 bases. CDR1 and CDR2 from the germline V gene are SGHRS and YFSETQ. J gave up 5 bases and V 3 bases, and 5 bases lay outside the gene matches. CDR3 length: 15 amino acids. Filled out from reference TRBV5-1 and TRBJ2-5, the complete variable domain reads KAGVTQTPRYLIKTRGQQVTLSCSPISGHRSVSWYQQTPGQGLQFLFEYFSETQRNKGNFPGRFSGRQFSNSRSEMNVSTLELGDSALYLCASSYPGQGAETQYFGPGTRLLVL.

The chain couples TRBV7-8 to TRBJ1-5; D gene unclear. The CDR3 consists of 17 residues. Germline CDR1 and CDR2: SGHVS and FQNEAQ. Trimming removed 0 bases at V and 0 bases at J, with 12 bases between. CDR3 protein: CASSLAGNSYSNQPQHF. DNA of the CDR3: TGTGCCAGCAGCTTAGCAGGCAACAGCTATAGCAATCAGCCCCAGCATTTT.

The gene calls are TRBV5-6 and TRBJ2-3; possible D gene TRBD2, 7 bases. Trimming removed 6 bases at V and 4 bases at J, with 21 bases between. Germline loops: CDR1 SGHDT, CDR2 YYEEEE. CDR3 length: 16 residues. DNA for the CDR3: TGTGCCAGCACCCCGAGGGGGGCGGGGGACTCAGATACGCAGTATTTT. It yields the protein CASTPRGAGDSDTQYF.

V and J are TRBV7-2 and TRBJ2-1, with D possibly TRBD2 on 5 matching bases. The CDR3 has 15 amino acids. V was clipped by 7 bases and J by 2 bases, with 15 bases between them. Germline V gene data show CDR1 as SGHTA and CDR2 as FQGNSA. This CDR3 reads CASTTYSGTYNEQFF. The CDR3 DNA follows: TGTGCCAGCACCACTTACAGCGGAACCTACAATGAGCAGTTCTTC.

The V gene is TRBV19, the J gene TRBJ1-5; 10 bases agree with TRBD1. The V segment lost 5 bases and the J segment 0 bases; nucleotides outside the gene matches: 10. The CDR3 has 18 residues. CDR1 LNHDA and CDR2 SQIVND come from the germline V gene (reference sequence). This chain's CDR3 is CASSSVDRGLDSNQPQHF. CDR3 sequence (DNA): TGTGCCAGTAGTTCAGTCGACAGGGGGCTTGATAGCAATCAGCCCCAGCATTTT.

The gene calls are TRBV7-7 and TRBJ2-5; 7 nucleotides match TRBD1. V lost 5 bases and J lost 1; bases outside the gene matches: 13. CDR1 and CDR2 (germline): SSHAT, FNYEAQ (reference sequence). The CDR3 sequence is 17 residues long. The chain's CDR3 is CASSRQGLGIFQETQYF. As DNA, the CDR3 is TGTGCCAGCAGCCGACAGGGTCTCGGGATCTTCCAAGAGACCCAGTACTTC.

The genes are TRBV30 and TRBJ2-1; 9 nucleotides align to TRBD2. The germline CDR1 and CDR2 sequences are GTSNPN and SVGIG (reference sequence). This CDR3 has 16 amino acids. The V gene end was trimmed by 5 bases and the J gene end by 6 bases; junction bases not matched to a gene: 14. The CDR3 nucleotides are TGTGCCTGGGTCCCCGGTGGGGCGGGGGGGCTCAATGAGCAGTTCTTC. Translation gives CAWVPGGAGGLNEQFF.

The chain has TRBV19 and TRBJ1-2; TRBD1 matches 7 bases. V dropped 0 bases and J dropped 7; count of bases not matched to a gene: 8. Germline values: CDR1 LNHDA, CDR2 SQIVND (reference sequence). The CDR3 runs to 15 residues. The CDR3 protein is CASSIEGTVLSGYTF. CDR3 sequence (DNA): TGTGCCAGTAGTATAGAGGGGACAGTCTTGTCTGGCTACACCTTC.

This sequence joins TRBV10-3 and TRBJ2-7, with 9 bases matching TRBD1. The CDR3 runs to 16 residues. The ends lost 0 bases at V and 3 bases at J; junction bases unmatched: 6. The germline V gene has CDR1 ENHRY and CDR2 SYGVKD. This CDR3 is CAISESGGTGLYEQYF. The DNA for the CDR3 is TGTGCCATCAGTGAGTCGGGCGGGACAGGGCTCTACGAGCAGTACTTC.

The genes are TRBV25-1 and TRBJ1-4, with 9 bases that match TRBD1. The CDR3 consists of 14 residues. The ends lost 5 bases at V and 4 bases at J; junction bases unmatched: 2. Germline CDR1 is MGHDK and CDR2 is SYGVNS. CDR3 region: CASSPGQGNEKLFF. In DNA form, the CDR3 reads TGTGCCAGCAGTCCGGGACAGGGTAATGAAAAACTGTTTTTT.

CDR3 sequence: CASSLSGRRDTQYF. The CDR3 DNA reads TGCGCCAGCAGCTTGTCTGGGAGAAGGGATACGCAGTATTTT. V gene TRBV5-1 combines with J gene TRBJ2-3, with D possibly TRBD2 on 5 matching bases. Germline V gives CDR1 SGHRS, CDR2 YFSETQ. Trimming shortened V by 1 base and J by 6 bases, and 12 bases separated the two germline ends. The CDR3 consists of 14 residues.

The chain carries TRBV6-5 and TRBJ2-5; tentatively, D is TRBD2 (5 bases). Trimming took off 6 bases at V and 5 bases at J, with 19 bases between the two ends. This CDR3 spans 15 amino acids. CDR1 is MNHEY, CDR2 SVGAGI, per germline. CDR3 bases: TGTGCCAGCAGACGACAAGGACTTACGAGGGAGACCCAGTACTTC. Translated: CASRRQGLTRETQYF.

The chain carries TRBV7-6 and TRBJ2-1; possible D gene TRBD1, 5 bases. The CDR3 runs 14 residues. The germline gives CDR1 SGHVS, CDR2 FNYEAQ. Trimming removed 0 bases from V and 9 bases from J, with 12 bases in between. The CDR3 region has the DNA TGTGCCAGCAGCTTAGCTACAGGTCTTGGTGAGCAGTTCTTC. Protein: CASSLATGLGEQFF.

The rearrangement uses TRBV19 and TRBJ1-2; 7 bases match TRBD1. Germline V gene sequence: CDR1 LNHDA, CDR2 SQIVND (reference sequence). This CDR3 is 15 amino acids long. With V trimmed by 5 bases and J by 2 bases, 8 bases remained unmatched. CDR3 sequence (DNA): TGTGCCAGTAGTCCCACCGGGACAGTAAACTATGGCTACACCTTC. It yields the protein CASSPTGTVNYGYTF.

This clone was found a few times. V gene TRBV28 combines with J gene TRBJ2-2; the match to TRBD2 covers 7 bases. V shed 5 bases and J 4 bases; nucleotides not matched to a gene: 10. The CDR3 length is 16 residues. Germline V lookup: CDR1 MDHEN, CDR2 SYDVKM. CDR3 region: CASSPQRGRGTGELFF. CDR3 DNA: TGTGCCAGCAGTCCCCAGCGGGGTAGGGGCACCGGGGAGCTGTTTTTT.

This chain connects TRBV28 to TRBJ1-2; D gene uncertain. Trimming took 3 bases from V and 9 from J, leaving 11 bases between them. Germline lookup yields CDR1 MDHEN and CDR2 SYDVKM. The CDR3 has 12 amino acids. The CDR3 DNA reads TGTGCCAGCAGTTTTTGGGCAGGAAGCTACACCTTC. Translation: CASSFWAGSYTF.

This chain joins TRBV27 and TRBJ1-4; D unresolved. CDR1 is MNHEY and CDR2 is SMNVEV in the germline V gene (reference sequence). Trimming removed 3 bases from V and 7 bases from J, with 15 bases in between. The CDR3 is made up of 15 amino acids. The CDR3 DNA sequence: TGTGCCAGCAGTTTCAGTGACGCGAGGAGTGAAAAACTGTTTTTT. The encoded protein is CASSFSDARSEKLFF.

The chain recombines TRBV30 with TRBJ2-7, with D tentatively TRBD1 (5 bases). The germline CDR1 and CDR2 sequences are GTSNPN and SVGIG (reference sequence). CDR3 size: 13 residues. V was trimmed by 2 bases and J by 0 bases, leaving 8 bases between them. CDR3 coding DNA: TGTGCCTGGAGTAGGGGATTCTCCTACGAGCAGTACTTC. Its translation is CAWSRGFSYEQYF. The complete variable domain, with remaining parts taken from reference TRBV30 and TRBJ2-7, reads SQTIHQWPATLVQPVGSPLSLECTVEGTSNPNLYWYRQAAGRGLQLLFYSVGIGQISSEVPQNLSASRPQDRQFILSSKKLLLSDSGFYLCAWSRGFSYEQYFGPGTRLTVT.

The gene calls are TRBV5-1 and TRBJ1-2; D is ambiguous. The CDR3 totals 15 residues. Trimming shortened V by 4 bases and J by 5 bases, and 18 bases separated the two germline ends. In germline, CDR1 is SGHRS, CDR2 YFSETQ. The CDR3 loop reads CASSVGTDSGYGYTF. As DNA, the CDR3 is TGCGCCAGCAGCGTAGGCACGGACTCGGGGTATGGCTACACCTTC.

The chain is built from TRBV4-1 and TRBJ2-2; TRBD1 matches at 7 bases. Germline V gene data show CDR1 as MGHRA and CDR2 as YSYEKL. This CDR3 is 17 amino acids long. J gave up 0 bases and V 3 bases, and 7 bases lay outside the gene matches. The CDR3 reads CASSQPGQTTNTGELFF. DNA for the CDR3: TGCGCCAGCAGCCAGCCGGGACAGACCACGAACACCGGGGAGCTGTTTTTT.

V is TRBV5-6 and J is TRBJ2-1; 10 bases map to TRBD2. Trimming cost V 5 bases and J 3 bases; bases outside gene matches: 5. The germline V gene has CDR1 SGHDT and CDR2 YYEEEE. The CDR3 runs to 15 residues. CDR3 nucleotide sequence: TGTGCCAGCAGAGCAGGACTAGCGGTCTACAATGAGCAGTTCTTC. Residues: CASRAGLAVYNEQFF.